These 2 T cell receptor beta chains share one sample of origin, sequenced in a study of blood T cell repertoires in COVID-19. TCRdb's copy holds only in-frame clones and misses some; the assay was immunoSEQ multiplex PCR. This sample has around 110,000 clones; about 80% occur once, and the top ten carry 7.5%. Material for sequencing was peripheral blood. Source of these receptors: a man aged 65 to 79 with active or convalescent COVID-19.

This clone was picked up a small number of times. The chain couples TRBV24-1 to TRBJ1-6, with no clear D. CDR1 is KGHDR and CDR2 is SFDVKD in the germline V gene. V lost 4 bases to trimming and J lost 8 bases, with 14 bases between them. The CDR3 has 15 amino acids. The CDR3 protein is CATSEWERWHSPLHF. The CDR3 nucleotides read TGTGCCACCAGTGAATGGGAGAGGTGGCATTCACCCCTCCACTTT.

Here the CDR3 DNA reads TGTGCCTGGCCAGGGGCTAATGAAAAACTGTTTTTT. Translation gives CAWPGANEKLFF. The chain combines TRBV25-1 with TRBJ1-4, with a weak D call TRBD1 (6 bases). V lost 11 bases to trimming and J lost 3 bases, with 10 bases between them. Germline loops: CDR1 MGHDK, CDR2 SYGVNS. The CDR3 is made up of 12 amino acids.